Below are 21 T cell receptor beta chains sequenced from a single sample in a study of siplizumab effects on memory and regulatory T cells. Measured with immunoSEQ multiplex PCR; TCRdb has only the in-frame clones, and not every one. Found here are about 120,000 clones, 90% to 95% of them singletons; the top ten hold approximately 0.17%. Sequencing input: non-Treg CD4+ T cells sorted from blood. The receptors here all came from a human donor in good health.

CDR3: CASSKQGASTEAFF. DNA for the CDR3: TGTGCCAGCAGTAAACAGGGGGCAAGCACTGAAGCTTTCTTT. This chain uses TRBV6-6 with TRBJ1-1; 9 bases agree with TRBD1. The trim removed 5 bases at V and 4 bases at J, leaving 5 bases unmatched. Germline CDR1 MNHNY, CDR2 SVGAGI (reference sequence). The CDR3 totals 14 residues.

Here the CDR3 DNA reads TGTGCAAGTCGACCGGGACAGGAAGGGGATCAGCCCCAGCATTTT. Its protein product is CASRPGQEGDQPQHF. This chain joins TRBV12-2 and TRBJ1-5; TRBD1 reflects the table's D call only, with no check against the DNA. TRBV12-2 is flagged as a pseudogene. The CDR3 is made up of 15 amino acids.

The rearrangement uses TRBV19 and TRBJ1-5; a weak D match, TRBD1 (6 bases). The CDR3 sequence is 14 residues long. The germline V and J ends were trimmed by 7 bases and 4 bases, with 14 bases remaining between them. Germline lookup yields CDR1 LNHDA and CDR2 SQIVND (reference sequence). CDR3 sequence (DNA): TGTGCCAGTACGAGAGTAGGGGGGAATCAGCCCCAGCATTTT. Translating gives CASTRVGGNQPQHF.

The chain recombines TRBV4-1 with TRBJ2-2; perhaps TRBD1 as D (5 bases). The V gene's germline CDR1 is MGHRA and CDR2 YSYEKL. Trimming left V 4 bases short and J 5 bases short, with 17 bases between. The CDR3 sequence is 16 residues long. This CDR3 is CASSLMARAQTGELFF. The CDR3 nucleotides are TGCGCCAGCAGCCTTATGGCCAGGGCCCAAACCGGGGAGCTGTTTTTT.

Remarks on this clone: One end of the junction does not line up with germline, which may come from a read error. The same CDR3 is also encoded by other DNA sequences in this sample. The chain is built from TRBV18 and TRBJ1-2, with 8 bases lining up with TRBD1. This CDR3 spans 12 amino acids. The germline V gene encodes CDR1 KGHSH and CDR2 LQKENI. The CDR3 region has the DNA TGCGCCAGCTCACCGGGACAGGATGGCTACACCTTC. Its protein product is CASSPGQDGYTF.

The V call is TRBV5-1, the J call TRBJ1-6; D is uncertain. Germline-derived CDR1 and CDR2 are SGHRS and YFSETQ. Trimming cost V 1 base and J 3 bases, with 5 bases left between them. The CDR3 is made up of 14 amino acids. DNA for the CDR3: TGCGCCAGCAGCTTGTCCGACTATAATTCACCCCTCCACTTT. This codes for CASSLSDYNSPLHF.

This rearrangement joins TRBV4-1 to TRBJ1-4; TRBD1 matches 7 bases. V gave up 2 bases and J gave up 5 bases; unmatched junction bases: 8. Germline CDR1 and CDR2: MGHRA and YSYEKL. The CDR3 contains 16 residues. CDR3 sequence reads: CASSQPSWDSNEKLFF. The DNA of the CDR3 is TGCGCCAGCAGCCAACCGAGTTGGGACAGCAATGAAAAACTGTTTTTT.

The CDR3 DNA follows: TGCGCCAGCAGCTCCGGACAGGAGAGAGGAGCTTTCTTT. Translating gives CASSSGQERGAFF. This chain links TRBV5-1 with TRBJ1-1; 7 positions agree with TRBD1. CDR1 and CDR2 (germline): SGHRS, YFSETQ. The CDR3 spans 13 residues. V dropped 3 bases and J dropped 10; count of bases not matched to a gene: 9.

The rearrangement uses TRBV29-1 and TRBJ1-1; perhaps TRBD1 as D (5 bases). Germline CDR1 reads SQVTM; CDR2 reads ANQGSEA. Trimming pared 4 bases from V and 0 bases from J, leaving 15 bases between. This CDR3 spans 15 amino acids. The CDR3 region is CSVVWTRGMNTEAFF. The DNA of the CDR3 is TGCAGCGTTGTGTGGACAAGAGGGATGAACACTGAAGCTTTCTTT.

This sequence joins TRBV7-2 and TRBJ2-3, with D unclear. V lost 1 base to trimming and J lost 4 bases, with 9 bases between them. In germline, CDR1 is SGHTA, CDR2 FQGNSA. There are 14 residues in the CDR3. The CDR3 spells CASSLVGNPDTQYF. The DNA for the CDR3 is TGTGCCAGCAGCTTAGTGGGTAACCCAGATACGCAGTATTTT. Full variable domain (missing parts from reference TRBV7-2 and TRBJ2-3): GAGVSQSPSNKVTEKGKDVELRCDPISGHTALYWYRQSLGQGLEFLIYFQGNSAPDKSGLPSDRFSAERTGGSVSTLTIQRTQQEDSAVYLCASSLVGNPDTQYFGPGTRLTVL.

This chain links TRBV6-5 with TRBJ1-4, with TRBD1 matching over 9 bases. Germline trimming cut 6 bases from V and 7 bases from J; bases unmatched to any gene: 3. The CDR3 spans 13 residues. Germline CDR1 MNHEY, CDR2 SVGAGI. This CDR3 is CASRTGGGEKLFF. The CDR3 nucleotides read TGTGCCAGCAGGACAGGGGGGGGTGAAAAACTGTTTTTT.

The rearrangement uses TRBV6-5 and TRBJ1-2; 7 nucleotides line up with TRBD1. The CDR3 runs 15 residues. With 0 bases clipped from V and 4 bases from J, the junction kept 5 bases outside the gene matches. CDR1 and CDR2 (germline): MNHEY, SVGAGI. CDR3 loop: CASSYSNAGGYGYTF. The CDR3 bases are TGTGCCAGCAGTTACTCGAATGCAGGGGGCTATGGCTACACCTTC.

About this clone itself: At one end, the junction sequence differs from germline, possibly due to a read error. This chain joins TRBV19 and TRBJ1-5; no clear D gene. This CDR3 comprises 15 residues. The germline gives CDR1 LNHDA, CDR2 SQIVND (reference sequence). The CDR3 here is CASSIQVDSDQPQHF. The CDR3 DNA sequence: TGTGCCAGTAGTATACAGGTGGATAGCGATCAGCCCCAGCATTTT.

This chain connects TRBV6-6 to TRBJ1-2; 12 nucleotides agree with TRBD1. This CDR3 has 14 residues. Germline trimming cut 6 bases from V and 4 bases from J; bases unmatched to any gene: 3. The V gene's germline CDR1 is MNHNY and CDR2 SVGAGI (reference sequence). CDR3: CASRGQGASYGYTF. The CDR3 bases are TGTGCCAGCAGGGGACAGGGGGCGAGCTATGGCTACACCTTC.

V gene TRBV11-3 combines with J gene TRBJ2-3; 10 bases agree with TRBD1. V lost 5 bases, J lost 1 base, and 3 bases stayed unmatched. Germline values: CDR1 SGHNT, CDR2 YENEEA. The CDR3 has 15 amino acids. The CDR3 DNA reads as TGTGCCAGCAGCACCGGACAGGGGGGCACAGATACGCAGTATTTT. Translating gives CASSTGQGGTDTQYF.

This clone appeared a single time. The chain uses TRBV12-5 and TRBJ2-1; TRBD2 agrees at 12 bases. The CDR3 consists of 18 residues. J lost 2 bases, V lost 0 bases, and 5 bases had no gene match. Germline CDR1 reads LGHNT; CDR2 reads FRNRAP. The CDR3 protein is CASGLVRTSGVAYNEQFF. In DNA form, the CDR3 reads TGTGCTAGTGGTTTGGTTCGGACTAGCGGGGTCGCCTACAATGAGCAGTTCTTC.

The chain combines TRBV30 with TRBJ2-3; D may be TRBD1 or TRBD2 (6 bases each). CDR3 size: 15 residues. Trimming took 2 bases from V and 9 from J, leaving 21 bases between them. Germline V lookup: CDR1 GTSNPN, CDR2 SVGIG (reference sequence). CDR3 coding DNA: TGTGCCTGGAGTCGGGGGCCCTCAATCTTACCGACGCAGTATTTT. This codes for CAWSRGPSILPTQYF.

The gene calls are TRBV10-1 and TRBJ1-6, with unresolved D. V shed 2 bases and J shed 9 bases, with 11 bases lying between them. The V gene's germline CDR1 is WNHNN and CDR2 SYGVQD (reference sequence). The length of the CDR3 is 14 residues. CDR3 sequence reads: CASSERGRTSPLHF. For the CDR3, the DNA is TGCGCCAGCAGTGAGCGGGGTAGGACTTCACCCCTCCACTTT.

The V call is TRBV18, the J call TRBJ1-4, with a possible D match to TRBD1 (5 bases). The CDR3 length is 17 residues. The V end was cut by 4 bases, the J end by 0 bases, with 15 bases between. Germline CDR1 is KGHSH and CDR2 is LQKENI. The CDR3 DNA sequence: TGTGCCAGCTCACTAAACCAGGGCCTTCCAACTAATGAAAAACTGTTTTTT. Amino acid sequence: CASSLNQGLPTNEKLFF. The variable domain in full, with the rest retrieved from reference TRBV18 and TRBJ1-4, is NAGVMQNPRHLVRRRGQEARLRCSPMKGHSHVYWYRQLPEEGLKFMVYLQKENIIDESGMPKERFSAEFPKEGPSILRIQQVVRGDSAAYFCASSLNQGLPTNEKLFFGSGTQLSVL.

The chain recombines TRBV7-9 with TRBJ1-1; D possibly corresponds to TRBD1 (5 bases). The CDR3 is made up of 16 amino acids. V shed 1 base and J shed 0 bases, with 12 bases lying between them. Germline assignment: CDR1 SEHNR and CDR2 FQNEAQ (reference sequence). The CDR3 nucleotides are TGTGCCAGCAGCTTAGGGTCAGGGCCGATGAACACTGAAGCTTTCTTT. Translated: CASSLGSGPMNTEAFF.

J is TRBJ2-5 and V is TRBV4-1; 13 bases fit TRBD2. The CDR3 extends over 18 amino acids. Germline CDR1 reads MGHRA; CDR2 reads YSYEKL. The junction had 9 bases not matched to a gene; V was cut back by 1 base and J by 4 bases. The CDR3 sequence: CASSQGFLTSGGLETQYF. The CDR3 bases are TGCGCCAGCAGCCAAGGTTTTCTGACTAGCGGGGGGCTAGAGACCCAGTACTTC.